This TCR beta chain derives from a study of T cell responses to AZD1222 COVID-19 vaccine. Only in-frame clones appear in the TCRdb table, and some are missing; sequencing was by immunoSEQ multiplex PCR. The sample shows approximately 100,000 clones, about 94% of them seen only once. CDR1 is SGHTS, CDR2 YDEGEE, per germline. The CDR3 is made up of 15 amino acids. V was shortened by 6 bases and J by 8 bases, with 21 bases between the two germline ends. Study results and limitations: Baseline serology detected seropositivity in only 5 to 7 AZD1222 recipients.

Concerning this clone itself: Its antigen is not identified.

This receptor was obtained from an adult in good health. The input for sequencing was peripheral blood, taken on day 0 of AZD1222 vaccination. V and J are TRBV5-8 and TRBJ1-5; D perhaps matches TRBD1 (5 bases). The DNA of the CDR3 is TGTGCCAGCACCCACAACGGGCTTAGAGGGGAGCCCCAGCATTTT. Its protein is CASTHNGLRGEPQHF.